The T cell receptor beta chain under discussion was sequenced for a study of blood T cell repertoires in COVID-19. For the study at large: Researchers got acute and convalescent COVID-19 samples from the United States, Italy and Spain. PBMCs, B-cell-depleted T cells, or T cells were the source of the cDNA or gDNA that made up the material.

CDR3 length: 13 residues. Looked up from germline, CDR1 is LNHDA and CDR2 is SQIVND (reference sequence). V was trimmed by 5 bases and J by 2 bases, leaving 9 bases between them. Original data processing: Reference gene primer amplification yielded estimated nucleated cell counts. Measured with immunoSEQ multiplex PCR; TCRdb has only the in-frame clones, and not every one. From that table come the V and J calls and clone size; the DNA was used to work out D and trimming. The table has under 300,000 clones, 85% seen once. The chain is built from TRBV19 and TRBJ1-2; D might be TRBD1 (5 bases). The sequenced sample consisted of peripheral blood. This TCR came from a human donor in a cohort sampled during active COVID-19. The CDR3 sequence: CASSVTANYGYTF. The CDR3, as DNA: TGTGCCAGTAGTGTGACAGCAAACTATGGCTACACCTTC.